This T cell receptor (beta chain) stems from a study of early T cells in non-severe SARS-CoV-2 infection. Study details: Chains were unpaired, as sequencing was done on bulk RNA from unsorted whole blood. Notes on the study in general: Anti-spike CD8 specificities were favored by VDJdb matching, whose results missed private and CD4 specificities.

In the case of this clonotype: The target antigen is unknown.

Individual cDNA molecules were tagged with unique molecular identifiers. TCRdb ran MiXCR on the 5' RACE reads and lists one entry per CDR3 protein. This table has approximately 90,000 distinct CDR3 sequences, 16% appearing once. After removal of 5 bases from V and 4 bases from J, the junction contained 3 bases not matched to a gene. The germline V gene has CDR1 MNHEY and CDR2 SVGAGI. The CDR3 covers 14 residues. The sequence was obtained from an adult who was a healthcare worker with PCR-confirmed SARS-CoV-2 infection or an uninfected control (not recorded which). This chain uses TRBV6-5 with TRBJ2-5, with 11 bases lining up with TRBD2. Source: whole blood, taken at baseline. Here the CDR3 DNA reads TGTGCCAGCAGTCTAGCGGGAGGATCAGAGACCCAGTACTTC. Amino acid sequence: CASSLAGGSETQYF.